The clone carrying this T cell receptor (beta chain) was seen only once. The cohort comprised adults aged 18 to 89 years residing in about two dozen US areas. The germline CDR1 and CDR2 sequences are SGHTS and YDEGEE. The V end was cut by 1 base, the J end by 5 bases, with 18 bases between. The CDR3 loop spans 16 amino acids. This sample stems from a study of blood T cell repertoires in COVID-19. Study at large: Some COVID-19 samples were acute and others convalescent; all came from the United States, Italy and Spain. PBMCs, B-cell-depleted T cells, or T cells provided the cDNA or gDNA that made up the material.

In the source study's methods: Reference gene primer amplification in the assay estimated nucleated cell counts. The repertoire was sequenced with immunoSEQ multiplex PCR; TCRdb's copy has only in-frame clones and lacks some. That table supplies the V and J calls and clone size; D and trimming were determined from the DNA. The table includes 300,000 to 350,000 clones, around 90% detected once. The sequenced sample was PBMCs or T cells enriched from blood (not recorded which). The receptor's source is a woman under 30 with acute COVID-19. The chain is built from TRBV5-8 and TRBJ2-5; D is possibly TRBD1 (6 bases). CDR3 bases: TGTGCCAGCAGCTTGATAAGGGGTCAGGGGAAGGAGACCCAGTACTTC. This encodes CASSLIRGQGKETQYF. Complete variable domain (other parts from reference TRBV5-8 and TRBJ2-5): EAGVTQSPTHLIKTRGQQATLRCSPISGHTSVYWYQQALGLGLQFLLWYDEGEERNRGNFPPRFSGRQFPNYSSELNVNALELEDSALYLCASSLIRGQGKETQYFGPGTRLLVL.